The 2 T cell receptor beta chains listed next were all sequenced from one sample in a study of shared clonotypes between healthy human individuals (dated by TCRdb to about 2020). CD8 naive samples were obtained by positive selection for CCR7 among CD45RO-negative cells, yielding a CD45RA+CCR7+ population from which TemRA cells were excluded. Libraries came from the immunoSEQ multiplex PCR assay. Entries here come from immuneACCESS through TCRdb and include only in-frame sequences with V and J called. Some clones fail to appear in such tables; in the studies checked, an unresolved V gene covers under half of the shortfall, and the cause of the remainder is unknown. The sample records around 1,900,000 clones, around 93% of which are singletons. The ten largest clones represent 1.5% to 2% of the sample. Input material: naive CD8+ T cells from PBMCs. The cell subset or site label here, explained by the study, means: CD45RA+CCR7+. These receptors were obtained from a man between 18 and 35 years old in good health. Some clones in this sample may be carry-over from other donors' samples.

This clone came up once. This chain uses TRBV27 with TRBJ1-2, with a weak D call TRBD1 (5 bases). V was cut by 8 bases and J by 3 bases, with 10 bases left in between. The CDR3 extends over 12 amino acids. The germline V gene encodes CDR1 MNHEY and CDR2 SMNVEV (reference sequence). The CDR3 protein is CASRGTYYGYTF. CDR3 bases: TGTGCCAGCCGTGGGACTTACTATGGCTACACCTTC.

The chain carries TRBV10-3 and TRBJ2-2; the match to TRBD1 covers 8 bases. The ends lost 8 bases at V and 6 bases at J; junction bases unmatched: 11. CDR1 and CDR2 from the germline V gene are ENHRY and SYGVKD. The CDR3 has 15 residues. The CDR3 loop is CAILDSDRAAGELFF. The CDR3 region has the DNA TGTGCCATCCTCGATTCGGACAGGGCAGCCGGGGAGCTGTTTTTT.